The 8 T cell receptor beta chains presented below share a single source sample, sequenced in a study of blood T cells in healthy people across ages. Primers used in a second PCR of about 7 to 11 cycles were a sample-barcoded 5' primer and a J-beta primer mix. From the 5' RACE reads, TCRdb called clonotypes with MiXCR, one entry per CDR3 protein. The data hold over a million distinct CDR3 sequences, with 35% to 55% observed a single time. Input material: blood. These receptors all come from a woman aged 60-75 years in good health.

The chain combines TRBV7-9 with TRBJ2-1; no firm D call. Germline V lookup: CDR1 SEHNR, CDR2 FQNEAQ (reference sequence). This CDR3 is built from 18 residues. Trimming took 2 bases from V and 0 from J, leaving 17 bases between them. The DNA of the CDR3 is TGTGCCAGCAGCTTATTTATGTCTGGTCCTAGCTCCTACAATGAGCAGTTCTTC. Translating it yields CASSLFMSGPSSYNEQFF. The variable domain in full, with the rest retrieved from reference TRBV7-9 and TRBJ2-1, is DTGVSQNPRHKITKRGQNVTFRCDPISEHNRLYWYRQTLGQGPEFLTYFQNEAQLEKSRLLSDRFSAERPKGSFSTLEIQRTEQGDSAMYLCASSLFMSGPSSYNEQFFGPGTRLTVL.

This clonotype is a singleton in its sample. CDR3 bases: TGTGCCAGTAGTAGTGGCAGGGGGCTGGGCGAGCAGTACTTC. It encodes CASSSGRGLGEQYF. V usage is TRBV19 and J usage is TRBJ2-7, with TRBD1 matching 8 bases. The length of the CDR3 is 14 residues. Germline CDR1 is LNHDA and CDR2 is SQIVND (reference sequence). V lost 4 bases, J lost 6 bases, and 8 bases stayed unmatched.

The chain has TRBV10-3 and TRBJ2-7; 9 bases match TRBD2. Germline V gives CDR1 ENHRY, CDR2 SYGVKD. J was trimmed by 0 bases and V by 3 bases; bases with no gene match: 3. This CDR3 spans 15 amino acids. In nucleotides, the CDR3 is TGTGCCATCAGTGACGGCGGGAGGGCCTCCTACGAGCAGTACTTC. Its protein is CAISDGGRASYEQYF.

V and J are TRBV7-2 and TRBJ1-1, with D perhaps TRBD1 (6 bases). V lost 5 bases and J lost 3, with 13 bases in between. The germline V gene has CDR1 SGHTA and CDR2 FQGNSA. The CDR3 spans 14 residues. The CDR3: CASSRAPGDTEAFF. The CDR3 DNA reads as TGTGCCAGCAGCCGAGCCCCAGGGGACACTGAAGCTTTCTTT.

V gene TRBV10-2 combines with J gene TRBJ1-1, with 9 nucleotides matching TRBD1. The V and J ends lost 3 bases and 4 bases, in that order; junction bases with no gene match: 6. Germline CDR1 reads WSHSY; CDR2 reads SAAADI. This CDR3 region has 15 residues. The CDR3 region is CASSEGLTGGTEAFF. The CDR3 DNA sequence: TGCGCCAGCAGTGAAGGTTTGACAGGGGGCACTGAAGCTTTCTTT.

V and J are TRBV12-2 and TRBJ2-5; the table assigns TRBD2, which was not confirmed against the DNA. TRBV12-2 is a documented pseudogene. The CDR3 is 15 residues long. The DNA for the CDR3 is TGTGCAAGTCGCTTAGGCCGGGCTAATCAAGAGACCCAGTACTTC. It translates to CASRLGRANQETQYF.

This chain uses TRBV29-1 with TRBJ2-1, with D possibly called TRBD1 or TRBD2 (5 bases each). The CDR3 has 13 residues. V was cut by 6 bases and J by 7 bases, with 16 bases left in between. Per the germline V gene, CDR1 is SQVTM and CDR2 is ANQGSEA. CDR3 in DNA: TGCAGCGTGCAGGGTAATGTAGCGAATGAGCAGTTCTTC. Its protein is CSVQGNVANEQFF.

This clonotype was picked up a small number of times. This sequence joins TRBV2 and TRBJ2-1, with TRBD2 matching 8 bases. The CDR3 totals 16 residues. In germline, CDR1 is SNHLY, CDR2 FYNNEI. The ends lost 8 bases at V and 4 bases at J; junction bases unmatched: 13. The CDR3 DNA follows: TGTGCCAGCCCTAAGGGGAGCGGGGGTATTTACAATGAGCAGTTCTTC. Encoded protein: CASPKGSGGIYNEQFF.